Below, 3 T cell receptor beta chains from the same sample are listed, as sequenced in a study of beta chain features in type 1 diabetes. Findings and caveats of the study: Among patients with Type 1 diabetes, TCRB CDR3s were moderately but significantly shorter in every one of the four CD4+ subsets.

Of the isolated RNA, all was reverse transcribed, and so the sequenced material was expressed TCRB transcripts. Libraries were prepared by immunoSEQ multiplex PCR; TCRdb keeps only in-frame clonotypes and omits some of them. Counted here are 300,000 or so clones, roughly an eighth occurring once; the ten biggest clones make up 0.017%. Their antigens remain unidentified. The sequencing sample was made of naive CD4+ T cells from blood. The receptors here all came from a man aged 25-45 years with type 1 diabetes.

The chain employs TRBV2 and TRBJ2-5; perhaps TRBD2 as D (5 bases). V lost 6 bases to trimming and J lost 2 bases, with 10 bases between them. This CDR3 comprises 13 residues. Germline assignment: CDR1 SNHLY and CDR2 FYNNEI. Written as DNA, the CDR3 is TGTGCCAGCAGGGGATCGGGACAAGAGACCCAGTACTTC. Translating it yields CASRGSGQETQYF.

This chain joins TRBV5-1 and TRBJ1-2, with a possible D match to TRBD1 (5 bases). There are 15 residues in the CDR3. V lost 2 bases and J lost 8, with 19 bases in between. Germline CDR1 SGHRS, CDR2 YFSETQ. The CDR3 coding sequence is TGCGCCAGCAGCTTAGACGTCGGCGGGGCGGGCGGCTACACCTTC. Protein: CASSLDVGGAGGYTF.

In DNA form, the CDR3 reads TGTGCCAGCAGCAGCAAAGGGTCACTAGCGGGAGAGAAATTCTTC. Protein sequence: CASSSKGSLAGEKFF. V is TRBV7-3 and J is TRBJ2-1; 11 bases match TRBD2. Germline values: CDR1 SGHTA, CDR2 FQGTGA. The ends lost 5 bases at V and 16 bases at J; junction bases unmatched: 16. CDR3 size: 15 residues. Together with reference TRBV7-3 and TRBJ2-1, the CDR3 gives the full variable domain: GAGVSQTPSNKVTEKGKYVELRCDPISGHTALYWYRQSLGQGPEFLIYFQGTGAADDSGLPNDRFFAVRPEGSVSTLKIQRTERGDSAVYLCASSSKGSLAGEKFFGPGTRLTVL.